These 28 T cell receptor beta chains were all obtained from the same sample, sequenced in a study of blood T cells in healthy people across ages. PCR was performed a second time for about 7 to 12 cycles using a sample-barcoded 5' primer and a J-beta primer mix. One entry per CDR3 protein results from TCRdb running MiXCR on the 5' RACE reads. Of 800,000 to 950,000 distinct CDR3 sequences in the sample, about 29% were seen once. The same data also contributed to another study, on T cells of mothers and their children.

What was sequenced was blood. The origin of the receptors is a middle-aged woman in good health.

This clonotype was observed a handful of times. The genes are TRBV12-3 or TRBV12-4 and TRBJ2-5; 8 nucleotides agree with TRBD2. V lost 6 bases, J lost 3 bases, and 9 bases stayed unmatched. The CDR3 sequence is 15 residues long. CDR3 bases: TGTGCCAGCAGCACGACTAGCGTCACAGAAGAGACCCAGTACTTC. Protein sequence: CASSTTSVTEETQYF.

As concerns this clonotype: A read error is possible here, since a much larger clone lies one base away. The chain joins TRBV7-2 to TRBJ1-1, with no clear D. The germline V gene has CDR1 SGHTA and CDR2 FQGNSA. V gave up 2 bases and J gave up 1 base, with 17 bases separating them. The CDR3 has 17 amino acids. In nucleotides, the CDR3 is TGTGCCAGCAGCTTATCGTTCATCCCTCCAGCGAACACTGAAGCTTTCTTT. Translated: CASSLSFIPPANTEAFF. Drawing the rest from reference TRBV7-2 and TRBJ1-1, the complete variable domain is GAGVSQSPSNKVTEKGKDVELRCDPISGHTALYWYRQSLGQGLEFLIYFQGNSAPDKSGLPSDRFSAERTGGSVSTLTIQRTQQEDSAVYLCASSLSFIPPANTEAFFGQGTRLTVV.

The chain has TRBV6-6 and TRBJ1-4; D is ambiguous. CDR1 is MNHNY and CDR2 is SVGAGI in the germline V gene (reference sequence). The CDR3 covers 13 residues. V was trimmed by 6 bases and J by 1 base, leaving 6 bases between them. CDR3 in amino acids: CASRQLTNEKLFF. The CDR3 DNA is TGTGCCAGCAGGCAGCTAACTAATGAAAAACTGTTTTTT.

The V gene is TRBV5-5, the J gene TRBJ2-3; 9 nucleotides align to TRBD1. Trimming removed 6 bases from V and 4 bases from J; junction bases left unmatched: 12. This CDR3 is 16 amino acids long. Per the germline V gene, CDR1 is SGHKS and CDR2 is YYEKEE (reference sequence). In DNA, the CDR3 is TGTGCCAGCAACTCAATATCGGGACAGGGCGCAGATACGCAGTATTTT. Translated: CASNSISGQGADTQYF.

V gene TRBV12-3 or TRBV12-4 combines with J gene TRBJ1-2; no reliable D call. The CDR3 is 15 residues long. The V gene lost 6 bases and the J gene lost 2 bases, with 16 bases spanning the gap. CDR3: CASSHSPGFNYGYTF. CDR3 in DNA: TGTGCCAGCAGCCATTCCCCGGGGTTCAACTATGGCTACACCTTC.

Concerning this clonotype itself: A clone one base away is much larger, so this may be a read error. The rearrangement uses TRBV7-9 and TRBJ2-7; D possibly uses TRBD1 or TRBD2 (5 bases each). The germline gives CDR1 SEHNR, CDR2 FQNEAQ (reference sequence). V lost 5 bases and J lost 5, with 16 bases in between. There are 14 residues in the CDR3. The CDR3 nucleotides read TGTGCCAGCAGCCTAGAACGGGGCCGAGACGAGCAGTACTTC. Translated: CASSLERGRDEQYF.

V is TRBV10-2 and J is TRBJ1-2; D is ambiguous. Germline lookup yields CDR1 WSHSY and CDR2 SAAADI. The CDR3 sequence is 14 residues long. V was cut by 0 bases and J by 7 bases, with 12 bases left in between. DNA of the CDR3: TGCGCCAGCAGTGAGTCCGTAGCAGCGGGTGGCTACACCTTC. Protein product: CASSESVAAGGYTF.

A few counts support this clonotype. The CDR3 spells CASSRGPVRSGNTIYF. In DNA, the CDR3 is TGTGCCAGCAGCCGGGGACCCGTTCGCTCTGGAAACACCATATATTTT. This rearrangement joins TRBV2 to TRBJ1-3; D is perhaps TRBD1 (5 bases). There are 16 residues in the CDR3. From germline, CDR1 is SNHLY and CDR2 FYNNEI. V was clipped by 6 bases and J by 0 bases, with 15 bases between them.

This sequence joins TRBV15 and TRBJ1-5; D gene uncertain. The CDR3 contains 14 residues. Trimming pared 0 bases from V and 1 base from J, leaving 4 bases between. Germline V gene data show CDR1 as LNHNV and CDR2 as YYDKDF (reference sequence). The CDR3 region has the DNA TGTGCCACCAGCAGAGATCAGAGCAATCAGCCCCAGCATTTT. Encoded protein: CATSRDQSNQPQHF.

A few counts support this clonotype. The V call is TRBV5-6, the J call TRBJ2-1; 12 nucleotides agree with TRBD2. Germline V CDR1 and CDR2: SGHDT, YYEEEE. The CDR3 extends over 15 amino acids. V dropped 4 bases and J dropped 4; count of bases not matched to a gene: 3. DNA of the CDR3: TGTGCCAGCAGCACTAGCGGGGGGATTTACAATGAGCAGTTCTTC. Encoded protein: CASSTSGGIYNEQFF. The whole variable domain, filled in from reference TRBV5-6 and TRBJ2-1, reads DAGVTQSPTHLIKTRGQQVTLRCSPKSGHDTVSWYQQALGQGPQFIFQYYEEEERQRGNFPDRFSGHQFPNYSSELNVNALLLGDSALYLCASSTSGGIYNEQFFGPGTRLTVL.

The chain joins TRBV14 to TRBJ1-1, with D tentatively TRBD1 (5 bases). The ends were cut back, 7 bases at V and 0 bases at J, with 12 bases in the middle. CDR1 and CDR2 from the germline V gene are SGHDN and FVKESK. The CDR3 sequence is 14 residues long. The CDR3 sequence: CASTRGRMNTEAFF. The CDR3 nucleotides read TGTGCCAGCACCCGGGGCAGGATGAACACTGAAGCTTTCTTT.

V is TRBV4-3 and J is TRBJ2-1; perhaps TRBD2 as D (7 bases). CDR1 LGHNA and CDR2 YSLEER come from the germline V gene. The CDR3 runs to 15 residues. Trimming stripped 6 bases from V and 4 bases from J, with 16 bases between. The CDR3 spells CASRTPGGMYNEQFF. DNA of the CDR3: TGCGCCAGCAGAACCCCGGGGGGCATGTACAATGAGCAGTTCTTC.

This clonotype was observed at least ten times. The V and J genes are TRBV4-3 and TRBJ2-5; TRBD2 agrees at 10 bases. The CDR3 runs 16 residues. V trimming: 0 bases; J trimming: 2 bases; junction bases outside the gene matches: 3. Looked up from germline, CDR1 is LGHNA and CDR2 is YSLEER. The CDR3 spells CASSQDTSGVQETQYF. The DNA for the CDR3 is TGCGCCAGCAGCCAAGACACTAGCGGGGTTCAAGAGACCCAGTACTTC.

This clonotype was observed many times. The rearrangement uses TRBV6-1 and TRBJ2-7; TRBD2 matches at 10 bases. J lost 2 bases, V lost 1 base, and 2 bases had no gene match. Per germline, CDR1 MNHNS and CDR2 SASEGT. This CDR3 region has 15 residues. CDR3 region: CASSEERGGPYEQYF. DNA for the CDR3: TGTGCCAGCAGTGAAGAGCGGGGGGGCCCCTACGAGCAGTACTTC.

In its sample, this clonotype was seen a few times. J is TRBJ1-5 and V is TRBV4-1; 7 bases align to TRBD1. CDR3 size: 16 residues. V lost 2 bases and J lost 4; bases outside the gene matches: 8. Germline-derived CDR1 and CDR2 are MGHRA and YSYEKL. For the CDR3, the DNA is TGCGCCAGCAGCCAACCGACAGGGTCCCTTAATCAGCCCCAGCATTTT. This sequence encodes CASSQPTGSLNQPQHF.

This clonotype was picked up one time. The chain carries TRBV12-3 or TRBV12-4 and TRBJ2-7; TRBD2 aligns across 7 bases. The CDR3 has 14 residues. Trimming removed 4 bases from V and 7 bases from J; junction bases left unmatched: 10. Here the CDR3 DNA reads TGTGCCAGCAGTTCGGGACTACCCTTTGGGGAGCAGTACTTC. Its translation is CASSSGLPFGEQYF.

The V and J genes are TRBV5-1 and TRBJ2-3; TRBD1 agrees at 11 bases. The CDR3 runs to 16 residues. Trimming cost V 3 bases and J 3 bases; bases outside gene matches: 6. Germline values: CDR1 SGHRS, CDR2 YFSETQ. The CDR3 protein is CASSSTGTGGTDTQYF. CDR3 bases: TGCGCCAGCAGCTCGACCGGGACAGGGGGGACAGATACGCAGTATTTT. The variable domain in full, completed from reference TRBV5-1 and TRBJ2-3, reads KAGVTQTPRYLIKTRGQQVTLSCSPISGHRSVSWYQQTPGQGLQFLFEYFSETQRNKGNFPGRFSGRQFSNSRSEMNVSTLELGDSALYLCASSSTGTGGTDTQYFGPGTRLTVL.

This clonotype has only a few counts. This chain connects TRBV6-1 to TRBJ1-2; D is possibly TRBD1 (5 bases). This CDR3 contains 14 residues. Germline CDR1 and CDR2: MNHNS and SASEGT. V dropped 3 bases and J dropped 4 bases, with 12 bases sitting between them. Here the CDR3 reads CASSDSAGGYGYTF. CDR3 sequence (DNA): TGTGCCAGCAGTGACTCCGCCGGGGGCTATGGCTACACCTTC.

The chain joins TRBV12-3 or TRBV12-4 to TRBJ2-1, with 7 positions matching TRBD1. V dropped 8 bases and J dropped 4; count of bases not matched to a gene: 2. The CDR3 length is 12 residues. CDR3 bases: TGTGCCAGCGGGACAGTTTACAATGAGCAGTTCTTC. Protein product: CASGTVYNEQFF.

Many counts were recorded for this clonotype. DNA of the CDR3: TGTGCCAGCAGCTCTCAGGGACAGGCTAACTACGAGCAGTACTTC. This sequence encodes CASSSQGQANYEQYF. The rearrangement joins TRBV7-9 to TRBJ2-7; 8 nucleotides align to TRBD1. With 4 bases clipped from V and 3 bases from J, the junction kept 8 bases outside the gene matches. Germline V lookup: CDR1 SEHNR, CDR2 FQNEAQ (reference sequence). There are 15 residues in the CDR3.

The V and J genes are TRBV29-1 and TRBJ2-1; D is unclear. The length of the CDR3 is 13 residues. V lost 0 bases to trimming and J lost 5 bases, with 8 bases between them. Germline V gene sequence: CDR1 SQVTM, CDR2 ANQGSEA. The CDR3 loop is CSVEDRQNNEQFF. Written as DNA, the CDR3 is TGCAGCGTTGAAGACAGGCAAAACAATGAGCAGTTCTTC.

A remark on this clonotype: The junction and the germline gene differ at one end; a read error may be behind it. The chain combines TRBV7-9 with TRBJ2-7; maybe TRBD2 (6 bases). The V gene's germline CDR1 is SEHNR and CDR2 FQNEAQ (reference sequence). CDR3 length: 15 amino acids. The CDR3 reads CANSAPGLPSYEQYF. The CDR3 DNA sequence: TGTGCCAACAGCGCACCGGGACTCCCCTCCTACGAGCAGTACTTC.

This clonotype was seen a handful of times. The chain links TRBV21-1 to TRBJ1-6. TRBV21-1 represents a pseudogene. The CDR3 spans 15 residues. In DNA, the CDR3 is TGTGCCAGCAGCAATAATGAGGGAGTCAATTCACCCCTCCACTTT. It translates to CASSNNEGVNSPLHF.

This clonotype was seen repeatedly, ten times or more. V and J are TRBV27 and TRBJ2-7; 7 nucleotides agree with TRBD1. The V segment lost 2 bases and the J segment 2 bases; nucleotides outside the gene matches: 6. Germline CDR1 and CDR2: MNHEY and SMNVEV (reference sequence). This CDR3 contains 15 residues. The chain's CDR3 is CASSLAGTATYEQYF. For the CDR3, the DNA is TGTGCCAGCAGTTTAGCCGGGACAGCCACCTACGAGCAGTACTTC.

The gene calls are TRBV3-1 and TRBJ2-1; TRBD1 matches at 9 bases. Germline CDR1 LGHDT, CDR2 YNNKEL (reference sequence). The CDR3 covers 15 residues. The V and J ends lost 3 bases and 4 bases, in that order; junction bases with no gene match: 4. The CDR3 coding sequence is TGTGCCAGCAGCCAGCGGGGACAGGGATACAATGAGCAGTTCTTC. Protein product: CASSQRGQGYNEQFF.

Comments on this clonotype: One end of the junction fails to match germline, which may point to a read error. The chain joins TRBV5-5 to TRBJ1-2; TRBD1 aligns across 7 bases. Germline loops: CDR1 SGHKS, CDR2 YYEKEE (reference sequence). This CDR3 comprises 17 residues. Written as DNA, the CDR3 is TGTGCCAGCAGCACAATACAGGGGCAAGGAGCTAACTATGGCTACGCCTTC. As protein: CASSTIQGQGANYGYAF.

V is TRBV20-1 and J is TRBJ2-1; no clear D. CDR3 size: 13 residues. Germline CDR1 reads DFQATT; CDR2 reads SNEGSKA (reference sequence). As DNA, the CDR3 is TGCGCCTGTCAAGGTGGCTCCTACAATGAGCAGTTCTTC. Protein sequence: CACQGGSYNEQFF.

V gene TRBV6-1 combines with J gene TRBJ1-5, with D unclear. V was shortened by 2 bases and J by 4 bases, with 3 bases between the two germline ends. The CDR3 is 12 amino acids. Germline V lookup: CDR1 MNHNS, CDR2 SASEGT. The CDR3 sequence is CASSEHNQPQHF. CDR3 DNA sequence: TGTGCCAGCAGTGAACATAATCAGCCCCAGCATTTT.